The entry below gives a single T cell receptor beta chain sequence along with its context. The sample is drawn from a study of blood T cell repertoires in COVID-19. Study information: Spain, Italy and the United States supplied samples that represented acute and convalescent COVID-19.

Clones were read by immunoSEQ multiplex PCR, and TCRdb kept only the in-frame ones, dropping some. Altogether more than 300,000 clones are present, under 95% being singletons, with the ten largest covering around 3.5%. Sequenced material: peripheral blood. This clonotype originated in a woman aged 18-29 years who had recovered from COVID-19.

Here the CDR3 reads CASSPIQGGTYEQYV. The CDR3 region has the DNA TGTGCCAGCAGCCCCATCCAGGGTGGCACCTACGAGCAGTACGTC. The chain uses TRBV7-2 and TRBJ2-7; maybe TRBD1 (5 bases). V was trimmed by 5 bases and J by 2 bases, leaving 16 bases between them. CDR1 and CDR2 (germline): SGHTA, FQGNSA. This CDR3 spans 15 amino acids.